The clone carrying this TCR beta chain was detected only once. Antigen specificity is unknown. This entry is derived from a study of post-analysis software for immune sequencing data. At the level of the study: Clinical courses comprised relapsing-remitting, secondary progressive and progressive-relapsing multiple sclerosis.

This CDR3 comprises 13 residues. Trimming stripped 10 bases from V and 2 bases from J, with 12 bases between. CDR1 and CDR2 (germline): LNHDA, SQIVND (reference sequence). Libraries were made from TCR beta cDNA, and they carried unique molecular identifiers. MiXCR, applied by TCRdb to the PCR reads, yields one record per CDR3 protein. The sample lists about 150,000 distinct CDR3 sequences, 25% to 35% occurring once. Study results and limitations: A significant reduction in normalized Chao1 diversity was observed in multiple sclerosis patients versus controls. Patients carried roughly 5 TRBV segments more frequently than controls did, and TRBV5-6, TRBV5-1 and TRBV20-1 were among them. Batch-matched samples strongly co-clustered by F measure.

This TCR came from a girl under 18 with multiple sclerosis. The chain carries TRBV19 and TRBJ2-1, with a tentative D call TRBD2 (5 bases). Material for sequencing was blood. CDR3 nucleotide sequence: TGTGCCACGACAACTAGTGCCTACAATGAGCAGTTCTTC. Amino acid sequence: CATTTSAYNEQFF.